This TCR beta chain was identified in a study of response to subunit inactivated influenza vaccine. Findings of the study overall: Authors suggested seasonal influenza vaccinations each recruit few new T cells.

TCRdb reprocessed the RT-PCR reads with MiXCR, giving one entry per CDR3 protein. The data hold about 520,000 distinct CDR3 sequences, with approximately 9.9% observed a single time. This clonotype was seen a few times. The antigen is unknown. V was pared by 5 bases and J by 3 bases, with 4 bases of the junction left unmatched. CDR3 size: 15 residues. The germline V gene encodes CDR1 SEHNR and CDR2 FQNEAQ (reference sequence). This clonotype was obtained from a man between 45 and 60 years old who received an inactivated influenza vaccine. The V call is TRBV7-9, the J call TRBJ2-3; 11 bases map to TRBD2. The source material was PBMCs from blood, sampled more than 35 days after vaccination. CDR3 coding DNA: TGTGCCAGCAGCGCCAGGACTAGCGGGACAGATACGCAGTATTTT. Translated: CASSARTSGTDTQYF. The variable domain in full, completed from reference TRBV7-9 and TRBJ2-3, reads DTGVSQNPRHKITKRGQNVTFRCDPISEHNRLYWYRQTLGQGPEFLTYFQNEAQLEKSRLLSDRFSAERPKGSFSTLEIQRTEQGDSAMYLCASSARTSGTDTQYFGPGTRLTVL.